This T cell receptor beta chain is from a study of blood T cells in healthy people across ages. There are many counts of this clonotype. Germline and junction disagree at one end, which may indicate a read error. Primers used in a second PCR of about 6 to 12 cycles were a sample-barcoded 5' primer and a J-beta primer mix. TCRdb re-called the 5' RACE reads with MiXCR, one entry per CDR3 protein. The sample lists hundreds of thousands of distinct CDR3 sequences; under 35% were seen once. Germline lookup yields CDR1 SGHRS and CDR2 YFSETQ. This CDR3 region has 15 residues. The sample comprised blood. This TCR was recovered from a woman older than 75 in good health. The J gene is TRBJ1-5, the V gene TRBV5-1; 9 nucleotides line up with TRBD1. CDR3 loop: CASSPGQGSSQPQHF. CDR3 nucleotides: TGCGCCAGCAGCCCGGGACAGGGCAGCAGTCAGCCCCAGCATTTT.